A single T cell receptor (beta chain) is shown here with its context. Its antigen remains undetermined. Base qualities are missing; no much larger clone stands one base away. For sequencing of the TCRbeta CDR3 region, genomic DNA was extracted from the sorted cells. TCRbeta CDR3 regions were sequenced using the immunoSEQ Assay. The clones in this table, taken by TCRdb from immuneACCESS, are in-frame only. Not every clone is retained; where verified, under half of the shortfall comes from an unresolved V gene, and the cause of the rest is unknown. The sample profile shows tens of thousands of clones; 80% to 90% of them were found once. The ten largest clones capture 20% to 25% of the sample. The trial excluded patients who had a history of autoimmune disease or were on systemic immunosuppression. Peripheral blood for TCR sequencing was collected from all dose cohorts at baseline, on cycle 4 day 1, and on cycle 7 day 1. The samples were drawn from a first-in-human, open-label, multicenter phase I dose-escalation trial of ivuxolimab. The trial enrolled adults with locally advanced or metastatic head and neck squamous cell, hepatocellular, melanoma or renal cell carcinoma. Before TCR sequencing, CD4+ T cells and CD8+ T cells were sorted from peripheral blood as separate populations.

V has 2 bases trimmed and J has 5 bases trimmed; junction bases matching no gene number 24. From the cysteine through the phenylalanine, the CDR3 covers 22 amino acids. Only the CDR3 region is kept as DNA, spanning 66 bases read in frame from base 1. From the germline V gene, CDR1 is MNHNS and CDR2 is SASEGT. This entry is derived from a study of OX40 agonist ivuxolimab in advanced cancers. Notes on the research overall: Ivuxolimab was an agonistic, fully human IgG2 monoclonal antibody directed against OX40 (CD134), a costimulatory receptor. Three dose-escalation patients achieved partial responses, one with hepatocellular carcinoma and two with cutaneous melanoma. The paper covers the monotherapy dose-escalation part of the phase I ivuxolimab trial, which included N ≈ 52 patients. Intravenous ivuxolimab was administered to patients every 2 weeks at six dose levels: 0.01, 0.1, 0.3, 1.5, 3 and 10 mg/kg. Of the approximately 54 patients in dose escalation, about 19 had hepatocellular carcinoma, around 15 had melanoma, 9 had renal cell carcinoma and 9 had head and neck cancer. Prior anti-PD-1, anti-PD-L1 or anti-CTLA-4 therapy was permitted, and 40% to 50% of dose-escalation patients had received checkpoint inhibitors. The purpose of peripheral TCRbeta sequencing was to test whether ivuxolimab changed TCR sequence diversity and led to clonal T-cell expansion. In the dose-escalation cohort, 70% to 85% of patients were male, and the mean age was around 60 years with a range of roughly 23 to 79.

General study outcomes and caveats: Low levels of normalized T-cell clonal expansion were also seen in some nonresponding patients. Antigen specificity was not determined for the clonally expanded peripheral T cells. In the 0.1-3.0 mg/kg groups, partial responders were among the patients with the lowest normalized peripheral clonal expansion, particularly in CD8+ T cells. After ivuxolimab, expanded clones were on average more numerous among CD8+ T cells than among CD4+ T cells. At doses of 0.1 to 3.0 mg/kg, clonal expansion of both CD4+ and CD8+ blood T cells was observed from baseline to week 6.

The rearranged segments are TRBV6-1 and TRBJ2-1, with 10 middle bases fitting TRBD1. The specimen was CD4+ or CD8+ T cells sorted from blood, collected in a trial of the OX40 agonist ivuxolimab. The receptor was isolated from an adult with an advanced solid tumor such as melanoma, head and neck, liver or kidney cancer. The encoded CDR3 is CASSEIRTGTGEIGTRNNEQFF. The DNA is as follows: TGTGCCAGCAGTGAAATTCGCACCGGGACAGGGGAGATTGGGACTAGAAACAATGAGCAGTTCTTC.